The 32 T cell receptor beta chains listed next were all sequenced from one sample in a study of shared clonotypes between healthy human individuals. The method was immunoSEQ multiplex PCR; TCRdb's version includes in-frame clones alone and lacks a portion of them. The sample holds over a million clones, around 97% seen once. The specimen sequenced was naive CD4+ T cells sorted from blood. Stated subset: CD45RA+ positively selected. These receptor sequences come from a man aged 30-40 years in good health.

This chain connects TRBV28 to TRBJ1-1, with D tentatively TRBD1 (6 bases). The germline V gene encodes CDR1 MDHEN and CDR2 SYDVKM. The CDR3 has 12 residues. Between the trimmed V and J ends, which lost 10 bases and 4 bases, there was a span of 13 bases. CDR3 DNA sequence: TGTGCCATCTTAGGACAGCCCACTGAAGCTTTCTTT. This codes for CAILGQPTEAFF.

The V and J genes are TRBV11-3 and TRBJ2-1, with D perhaps TRBD1 or TRBD2 (7 bases each). This CDR3 has 15 amino acids. The V end was cut by 1 base, the J end by 7 bases, with 14 bases between. In germline, CDR1 is SGHNT, CDR2 YENEEA. In DNA form, the CDR3 reads TGTGCCAGCAGCTTAGGAGCGGGACAGTTGAATGAGCAGTTCTTC. Its protein is CASSLGAGQLNEQFF.

V usage is TRBV7-8 and J usage is TRBJ2-7, with D perhaps matching TRBD2 (6 bases). Trimming stripped 5 bases from V and 6 bases from J, with 11 bases between. This CDR3 is 12 amino acids long. Germline V gene lookup returns CDR1 SGHVS and CDR2 FQNEAQ. CDR3 nucleotides: TGTGCCAGCAGCCCAGACGGGGGCGAGCAGTACTTC. Amino acids: CASSPDGGEQYF.

The CDR3 protein is CASSKNEKLFF. In nucleotides, the CDR3 is TGTGCCAGTAGTAAAAATGAAAAACTGTTTTTT. V and J are TRBV19 and TRBJ1-4; no reliable D call. The CDR3 spans 11 residues. Trimming cost V 4 bases and J 5 bases, with 2 bases left between them. CDR1 is LNHDA, CDR2 SQIVND, per germline (reference sequence).

In DNA, the CDR3 is TGTGCCAGCAGCTTGGATCCAGCGGTGGGCACAGATACGCAGTATTTT. Residues: CASSLDPAVGTDTQYF. The V call is TRBV5-4, the J call TRBJ2-3; a possible D gene is TRBD2 (5 bases). The CDR3 covers 16 residues. V dropped 0 bases and J dropped 1 base, with 12 bases sitting between them. The germline V gene has CDR1 SGHNT and CDR2 YYREEE (reference sequence).

The CDR3 loop reads CASSHRDRNTEAFF. The CDR3 bases are TGCGCCAGCAGCCACCGGGACAGGAACACTGAAGCTTTCTTT. The V and J genes are TRBV4-1 and TRBJ1-1; 7 positions match TRBD1. Germline-derived CDR1 and CDR2 are MGHRA and YSYEKL. The CDR3 runs to 14 residues. J was trimmed by 1 base and V by 3 bases; bases with no gene match: 2.

The V and J genes are TRBV7-8 and TRBJ1-5; D uncertain. V was shortened by 1 base and J by 0 bases, with 4 bases between the two germline ends. Germline lookup yields CDR1 SGHVS and CDR2 FQNEAQ. There are 14 residues in the CDR3. The CDR3 DNA sequence: TGTGCCAGCAGCTTAGACACTAGCAATCAGCCCCAGCATTTT. Translation gives CASSLDTSNQPQHF.

This clone showed up just once. The CDR3 DNA reads as TGTGCCAGCTCATCCCTGGGAGTCAATCAGCCCCAGCATTTT. Its translation is CASSSLGVNQPQHF. The chain combines TRBV18 with TRBJ1-5; D is ambiguous. Trimming removed 5 bases from V and 3 bases from J, with 11 bases in between. Germline CDR1 and CDR2: KGHSH and LQKENI. The CDR3 sequence is 14 residues long.

The chain couples TRBV7-9 to TRBJ2-5; TRBD2 aligns across 10 bases. Unmatched junction bases numbered 5, after V lost 1 base and J lost 3 bases. The CDR3 is made up of 16 amino acids. Germline CDR1 and CDR2: SEHNR and FQNEAQ (reference sequence). As DNA, the CDR3 is TGTGCCAGCAGCTTAGTAGCGGGAGGTCAGAAAGAGACCCAGTACTTC. It codes for CASSLVAGGQKETQYF.

Note on this clone: Additional DNA sequences in this sample encode the identical CDR3. This sequence joins TRBV28 and TRBJ1-3; no firm D call. Per germline, CDR1 MDHEN and CDR2 SYDVKM. CDR3 length equals 14 residues. The V gene lost 1 base and the J gene lost 2 bases, with 6 bases spanning the gap. The CDR3 nucleotides read TGTGCCAGCAGTTTATTGGGTACTGGAAACACCATATATTTT. This gives the protein CASSLLGTGNTIYF.

The V call is TRBV11-2, the J call TRBJ2-7; possibly TRBD1 or TRBD2 for D (6 bases each). Trimming left V 5 bases short and J 5 bases short, with 19 bases between. In germline, CDR1 is SGHAT, CDR2 FQNNGV. The CDR3 length is 15 residues. The CDR3 coding sequence is TGTGCCAGCAGCCCGACAGGCAGGAGGGGCAACGAGCAGTACTTC. This gives the protein CASSPTGRRGNEQYF.

The chain couples TRBV6-5 to TRBJ2-3; weak D call: TRBD2 (7 bases). CDR1 is MNHEY and CDR2 is SVGAGI in the germline V gene. The CDR3 runs 14 residues. Trimming took off 8 bases at V and 0 bases at J, with 12 bases between the two ends. The CDR3 reads CASRAGASTDTQYF. CDR3 in DNA: TGTGCCAGCCGGGCGGGGGCTAGCACAGATACGCAGTATTTT.

The chain joins TRBV7-5 to TRBJ2-1; TRBD2, the table's D call, was not compared with the DNA. TRBV7-5 is flagged as a pseudogene. The CDR3 sequence is 20 residues long. The CDR3 here is CARSSNLTSGNTFTYNEQFF. The DNA of the CDR3 is TGTGCCAGAAGCTCCAATCTGACTAGCGGGAACACCTTTACTTACAATGAGCAGTTCTTC.

Comment on this clone: The junction departs from germline at one end; a sequencing error may be responsible. The chain recombines TRBV5-4 with TRBJ2-1; TRBD2 might be the D (5 bases). The CDR3 loop spans 13 amino acids. Germline-derived CDR1 and CDR2 are SGHNT and YYREEE (reference sequence). The CDR3 DNA reads as TGTGCCAGCAGCCAGGAGACTGATGGACTGTCAATCTTC. Translated, it gives CASSQETDGLSIF.

This clone was detected only once. The rearrangement uses TRBV4-1 and TRBJ2-6; D gene uncertain. V lost 0 bases, J lost 0 bases, and 6 bases lay in between. The V gene's germline CDR1 is MGHRA and CDR2 YSYEKL. This CDR3 is built from 16 residues. CDR3 DNA: TGCGCCAGCAGCCAAGAAAGGTTCTCTGGGGCCAACGTCCTGACTTTC. Translated: CASSQERFSGANVLTF.

This chain links TRBV7-9 with TRBJ1-4, with D possibly being TRBD1 (5 bases). This CDR3 has 13 residues. V was pared by 0 bases and J by 7 bases, with 6 bases between. Germline V gene sequence: CDR1 SEHNR, CDR2 FQNEAQ (reference sequence). CDR3 sequence: CASSLAGVEKLFF. The CDR3 coding sequence is TGTGCCAGCAGCTTAGCAGGGGTTGAAAAACTGTTTTTT.

V and J are TRBV6-5 and TRBJ2-3; the D is unclear. Trimming shortened V by 2 bases and J by 0 bases, and 3 bases separated the two germline ends. The CDR3 runs to 13 residues. Germline CDR1 and CDR2: MNHEY and SVGAGI. CDR3 sequence: CASSYESTDTQYF. CDR3 in DNA: TGTGCCAGCAGTTACGAGAGCACAGATACGCAGTATTTT.

The J gene is TRBJ2-7, the V gene TRBV2; D is perhaps TRBD1 (6 bases). With 5 bases removed from V and 4 bases from J, the gap between germline ends came to 12 bases. Germline V gene lookup returns CDR1 SNHLY and CDR2 FYNNEI. The CDR3 totals 13 residues. In DNA, the CDR3 is TGTGCCAGCAGTCCCACACAGGGTTACGAGCAGTACTTC. This translates into CASSPTQGYEQYF. The variable domain in full, with the rest retrieved from reference TRBV2 and TRBJ2-7, is EPEVTQTPSHQVTQMGQEVILRCVPISNHLYFYWYRQILGQKVEFLVSFYNNEISEKSEIFDDQFSVERPDGSNFTLKIRSTKLEDSAMYFCASSPTQGYEQYFGPGTRLTVT.

Concerning this clone: This CDR3 is also generated by other DNA sequences in the sample. V gene TRBV10-1 combines with J gene TRBJ2-5, with D perhaps TRBD2 (5 bases). The CDR3 spans 13 residues. CDR1 and CDR2 from the germline V gene are WNHNN and SYGVQD (reference sequence). Deletions cut 6 bases from V and 0 bases from J, with 8 bases between. DNA of the CDR3: TGCGCCAGCAGCGAGCGGTACCAAGAGACCCAGTACTTC. This translates into CASSERYQETQYF.

This sequence joins TRBV29-1 and TRBJ1-1; D gene unclear. The CDR3 loop spans 12 amino acids. V shed 7 bases and J shed 1 base, with 10 bases lying between them. The germline V gene encodes CDR1 SQVTM and CDR2 ANQGSEA. Here the CDR3 reads CSEEGPNTEAFF. CDR3 nucleotide sequence: TGCAGCGAAGAGGGCCCGAACACTGAAGCTTTCTTT.

This chain links TRBV29-1 with TRBJ2-1, with 10 bases that match TRBD2. The V gene end was trimmed by 4 bases and the J gene end by 8 bases; junction bases not matched to a gene: 8. The CDR3 runs to 14 residues. From germline, CDR1 is SQVTM and CDR2 ANQGSEA. CDR3 DNA sequence: TGCAGCGTTGTAACTAGCGGGAAGCGTGATGAGCAGTTCTTC. This translates into CSVVTSGKRDEQFF.

This clone was recorded a few times. The chain links TRBV6-1 to TRBJ1-2, with TRBD1 identical over 9 bases. Trimming cost V 6 bases and J 8 bases; bases outside gene matches: 16. This CDR3 is built from 16 residues. Germline V gene sequence: CDR1 MNHNS, CDR2 SASEGT. CDR3 DNA sequence: TGTGCCAGCAGAGAACCGGGACAGGGTTATTGGGGCGGCTACACCTTC. Protein: CASREPGQGYWGGYTF.

The CDR3 nucleotides are TGTGCCAGCAGCGTAGGTCCACAGCCGGCGGATACGCAGTATTTT. Its protein is CASSVGPQPADTQYF. The chain joins TRBV9 to TRBJ2-3; D gene ambiguous. V was shortened by 0 bases and J by 6 bases, with 14 bases between the two germline ends. This CDR3 spans 15 amino acids. From germline, CDR1 is SGDLS and CDR2 YYNGEE.

The chain has TRBV28 and TRBJ2-5; tentatively, D is TRBD1 (5 bases). This CDR3 is 13 amino acids long. The V gene lost 5 bases and the J gene lost 3 bases, with 10 bases spanning the gap. Germline lookup yields CDR1 MDHEN and CDR2 SYDVKM. The CDR3 here is CASSPGHEETQYF. The CDR3 DNA follows: TGTGCCAGCAGTCCAGGACACGAAGAGACCCAGTACTTC.

The V and J genes are TRBV5-6 and TRBJ2-1; 7 nucleotides match TRBD1. Losses at the gene ends were 6 bases for V and 1 base for J; bases not matched to a gene: 10. Germline CDR1 SGHDT, CDR2 YYEEEE. The CDR3 loop spans 16 amino acids. The CDR3 loop is CASTLAPGGSYNEQFF. CDR3 sequence (DNA): TGTGCCAGCACCCTCGCTCCAGGGGGTTCCTACAATGAGCAGTTCTTC.

The chain is built from TRBV6-5 and TRBJ1-1; unclear D gene. This CDR3 has 14 residues. The V end was cut by 6 bases, the J end by 1 base, with 12 bases between. Germline V CDR1 and CDR2: MNHEY, SVGAGI. The CDR3: CASRNAGGNTEAFF. In DNA, the CDR3 is TGTGCCAGCAGGAACGCAGGCGGGAACACTGAAGCTTTCTTT.

As DNA, the CDR3 is TGTGCCAGCAGTTTAGAACCCGTGTTGGGTGGCTACACCTTC. It specifies CASSLEPVLGGYTF. This sequence joins TRBV28 and TRBJ1-2; D unresolved. Between the trimmed V and J ends, which lost 2 bases and 7 bases, there was a span of 14 bases. This CDR3 region has 14 residues. The V gene's germline CDR1 is MDHEN and CDR2 SYDVKM.

This chain uses TRBV5-6 with TRBJ2-7; D remains unclear. The CDR3 consists of 12 residues. V gave up 3 bases and J gave up 2 bases, with 6 bases separating them. Per the germline V gene, CDR1 is SGHDT and CDR2 is YYEEEE. The CDR3 sequence: CASSSSPYEQYF. Written as DNA, the CDR3 is TGTGCCAGCAGCTCGAGCCCCTACGAGCAGTACTTC.

As for this clone: In the same sample, other DNA sequences code for this CDR3. The chain couples TRBV5-1 to TRBJ2-7; D tentatively fits TRBD1 or TRBD2 (5 bases each). Germline V CDR1 and CDR2: SGHRS, YFSETQ. V gave up 0 bases and J gave up 2 bases, with 9 bases separating them. This CDR3 has 14 amino acids. CDR3 coding DNA: TGCGCCAGCAGCTTGGTCCCGGGGCCCTACGAGCAGTACTTC. Protein sequence: CASSLVPGPYEQYF.

This sequence joins TRBV6-5 and TRBJ2-1; 7 nucleotides match TRBD1. The V gene end was trimmed by 6 bases and the J gene end by 7 bases; junction bases not matched to a gene: 6. CDR3 length: 13 amino acids. Germline values: CDR1 MNHEY, CDR2 SVGAGI. The CDR3 DNA reads as TGTGCCAGCAGGAAGGGACAGAATAATGAGCAGTTCTTC. Amino acids: CASRKGQNNEQFF.

J is TRBJ1-4 and V is TRBV25-1; unclear D gene. Between the trimmed V and J ends, which lost 4 bases and 7 bases, there was a span of 16 bases. Germline assignment: CDR1 MGHDK and CDR2 SYGVNS. The CDR3 length is 15 residues. CDR3 residues: CASSGRAQRIEKLFF. The CDR3 nucleotides are TGTGCCAGCAGTGGCCGTGCACAAAGGATTGAAAAACTGTTTTTT.

V usage is TRBV10-3 and J usage is TRBJ1-1, with D possibly being TRBD1 (6 bases). The germline V gene has CDR1 ENHRY and CDR2 SYGVKD. V lost 7 bases and J 0 bases, leaving 18 bases between the germline ends. The CDR3 sequence is 16 residues long. CDR3: CAITLGGGALNTEAFF. CDR3 nucleotides: TGTGCCATCACCTTGGGTGGGGGGGCTTTGAACACTGAAGCTTTCTTT.